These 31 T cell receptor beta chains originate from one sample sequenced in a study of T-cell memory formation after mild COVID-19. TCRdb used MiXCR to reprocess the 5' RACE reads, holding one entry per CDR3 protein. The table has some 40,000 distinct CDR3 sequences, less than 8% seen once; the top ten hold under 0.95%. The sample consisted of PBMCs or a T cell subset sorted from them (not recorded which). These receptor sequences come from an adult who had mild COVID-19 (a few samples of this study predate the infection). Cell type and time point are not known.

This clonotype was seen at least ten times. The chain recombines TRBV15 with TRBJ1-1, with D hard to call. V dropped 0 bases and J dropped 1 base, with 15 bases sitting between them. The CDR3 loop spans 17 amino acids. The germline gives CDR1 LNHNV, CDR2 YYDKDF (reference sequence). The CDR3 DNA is TGTGCCACCAGCAGAGATAGCTTCCCGGCGAGGAACACTGAAGCTTTCTTT. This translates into CATSRDSFPARNTEAFF.

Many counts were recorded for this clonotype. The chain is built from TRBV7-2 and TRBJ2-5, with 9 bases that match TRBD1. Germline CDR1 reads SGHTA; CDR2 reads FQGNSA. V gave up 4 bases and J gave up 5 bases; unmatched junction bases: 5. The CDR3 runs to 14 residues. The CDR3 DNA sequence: TGTGCCAGCAGCTACAGGGGGCGAGACGAGACCCAGTACTTC. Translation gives CASSYRGRDETQYF.

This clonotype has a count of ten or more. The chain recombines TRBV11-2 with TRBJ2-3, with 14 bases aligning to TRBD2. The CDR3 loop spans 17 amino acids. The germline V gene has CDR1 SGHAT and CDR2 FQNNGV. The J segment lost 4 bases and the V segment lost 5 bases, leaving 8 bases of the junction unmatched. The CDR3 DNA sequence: TGTGCCAGCAGCCCCCGGACTAGCGGGGGGCGCGCAGATACGCAGTATTTT. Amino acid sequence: CASSPRTSGGRADTQYF.

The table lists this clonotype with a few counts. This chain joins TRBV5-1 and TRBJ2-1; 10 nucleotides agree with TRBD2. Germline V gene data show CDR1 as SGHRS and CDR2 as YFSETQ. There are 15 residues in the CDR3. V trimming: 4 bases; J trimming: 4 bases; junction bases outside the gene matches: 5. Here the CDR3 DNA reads TGCGCCAGCAGCCGAAGGACTAGCGGATACAATGAGCAGTTCTTC. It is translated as CASSRRTSGYNEQFF.

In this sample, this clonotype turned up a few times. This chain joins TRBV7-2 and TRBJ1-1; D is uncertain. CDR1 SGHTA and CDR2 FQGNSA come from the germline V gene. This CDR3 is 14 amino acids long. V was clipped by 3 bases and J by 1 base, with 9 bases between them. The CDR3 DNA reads TGTGCCAGCAGCTTTGGAGGAGGGAACACTGAAGCTTTCTTT. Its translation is CASSFGGGNTEAFF.

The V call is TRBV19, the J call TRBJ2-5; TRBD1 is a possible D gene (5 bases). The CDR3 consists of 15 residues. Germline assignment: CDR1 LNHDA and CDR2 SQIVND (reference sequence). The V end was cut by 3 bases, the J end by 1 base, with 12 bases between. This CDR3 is CASSISAGPQETQYF. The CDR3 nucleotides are TGTGCCAGTAGTATCTCGGCAGGGCCCCAAGAGACCCAGTACTTC.

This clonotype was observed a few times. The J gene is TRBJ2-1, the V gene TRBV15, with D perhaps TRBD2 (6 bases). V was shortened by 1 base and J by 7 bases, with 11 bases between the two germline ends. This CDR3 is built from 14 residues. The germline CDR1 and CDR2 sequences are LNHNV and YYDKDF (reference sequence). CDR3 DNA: TGTGCCACCAGCAGAGGAGGCGGGGTTAATGAGCAGTTCTTC. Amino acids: CATSRGGGVNEQFF.

In DNA form, the CDR3 reads TGTGCCAGCAGCCAAGCCCGCTTTGGTTTAAGGGACAGGGTGAACACTGAAGCTTTCTTT. Encoded protein: CASSQARFGLRDRVNTEAFF. The gene calls are TRBV14 and TRBJ1-1; 9 positions match TRBD1. With 1 base clipped from V and 0 bases from J, the junction kept 15 bases outside the gene matches. The CDR3 runs 20 residues. Germline V gives CDR1 SGHDN, CDR2 FVKESK.

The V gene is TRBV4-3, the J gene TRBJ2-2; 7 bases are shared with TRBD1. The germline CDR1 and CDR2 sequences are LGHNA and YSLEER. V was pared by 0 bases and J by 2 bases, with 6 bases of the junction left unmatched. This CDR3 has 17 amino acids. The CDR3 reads CASSQERQGFNTGELFF. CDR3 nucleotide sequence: TGCGCCAGCAGCCAAGAGAGACAGGGCTTTAACACCGGGGAGCTGTTTTTT.

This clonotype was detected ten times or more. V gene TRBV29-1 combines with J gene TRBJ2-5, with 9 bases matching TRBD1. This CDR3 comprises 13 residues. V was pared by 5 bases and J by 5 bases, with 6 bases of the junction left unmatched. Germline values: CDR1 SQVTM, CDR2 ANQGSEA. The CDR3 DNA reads TGCAGCGTTAGGGGACAGGGAGGGGAGACCCAGTACTTC. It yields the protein CSVRGQGGETQYF.

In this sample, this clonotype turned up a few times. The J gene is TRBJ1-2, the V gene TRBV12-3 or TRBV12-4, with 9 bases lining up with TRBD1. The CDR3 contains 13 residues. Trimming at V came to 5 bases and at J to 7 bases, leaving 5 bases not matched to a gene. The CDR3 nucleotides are TGTGCCAGCAGTCTTACGGACAGGGGTGGCTACACCTTC. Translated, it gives CASSLTDRGGYTF.

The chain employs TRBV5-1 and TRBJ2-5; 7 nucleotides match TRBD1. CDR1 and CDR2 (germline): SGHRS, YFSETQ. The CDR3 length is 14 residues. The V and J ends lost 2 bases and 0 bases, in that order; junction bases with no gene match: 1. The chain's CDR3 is CASSLQGYQETQYF. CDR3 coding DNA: TGCGCCAGCAGCTTACAGGGGTACCAAGAGACCCAGTACTTC.

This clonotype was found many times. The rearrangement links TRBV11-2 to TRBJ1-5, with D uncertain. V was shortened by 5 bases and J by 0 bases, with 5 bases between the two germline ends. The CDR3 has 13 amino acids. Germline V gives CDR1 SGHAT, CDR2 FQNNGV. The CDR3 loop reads CASSVYSNQPQHF. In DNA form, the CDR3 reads TGTGCCAGCAGCGTGTATAGCAATCAGCCCCAGCATTTT.

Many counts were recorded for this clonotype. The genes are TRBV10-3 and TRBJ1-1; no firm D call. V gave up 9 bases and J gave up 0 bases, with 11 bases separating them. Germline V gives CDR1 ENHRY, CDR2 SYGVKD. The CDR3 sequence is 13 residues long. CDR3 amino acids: CAIYNGMNTEAFF. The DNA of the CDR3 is TGTGCCATTTATAACGGGATGAACACTGAAGCTTTCTTT.

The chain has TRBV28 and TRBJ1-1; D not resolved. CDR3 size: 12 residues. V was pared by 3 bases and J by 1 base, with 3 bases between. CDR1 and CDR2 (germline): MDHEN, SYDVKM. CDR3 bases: TGTGCCAGCAGTTTCCAGAACACTGAAGCTTTCTTT. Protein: CASSFQNTEAFF. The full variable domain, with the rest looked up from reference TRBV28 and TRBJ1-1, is DVKVTQSSRYLVKRTGEKVFLECVQDMDHENMFWYRQDPGLGLRLIYFSYDVKMKEKGDIPEGYSVSREKKERFSLILESASTNQTSMYLCASSFQNTEAFFGQGTRLTVV.

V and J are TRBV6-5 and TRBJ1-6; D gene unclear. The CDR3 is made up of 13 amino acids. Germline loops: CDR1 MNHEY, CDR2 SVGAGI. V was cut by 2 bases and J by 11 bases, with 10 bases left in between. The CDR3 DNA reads TGTGCCAGCAGTTACCGCGGGGAGGCACCCCTCCACTTT. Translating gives CASSYRGEAPLHF.

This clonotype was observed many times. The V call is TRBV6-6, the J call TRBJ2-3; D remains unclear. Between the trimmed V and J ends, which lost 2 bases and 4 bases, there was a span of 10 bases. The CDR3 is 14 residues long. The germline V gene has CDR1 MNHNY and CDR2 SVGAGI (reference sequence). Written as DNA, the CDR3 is TGTGCCAGCAGTTACGAGTATGGGGCAGATACGCAGTATTTT. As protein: CASSYEYGADTQYF.

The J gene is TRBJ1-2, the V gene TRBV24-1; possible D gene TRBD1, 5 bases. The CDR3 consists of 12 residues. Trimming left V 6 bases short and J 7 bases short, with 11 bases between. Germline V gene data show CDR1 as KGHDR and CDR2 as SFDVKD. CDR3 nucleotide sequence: TGTGCCACCAGTCGCCAGGGTTTTGGCTACACCTTC. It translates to CATSRQGFGYTF.

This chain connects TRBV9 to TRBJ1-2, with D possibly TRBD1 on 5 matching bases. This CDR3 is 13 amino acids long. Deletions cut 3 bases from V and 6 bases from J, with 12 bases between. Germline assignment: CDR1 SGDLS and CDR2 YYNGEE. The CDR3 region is CASSGLGVHGYTF. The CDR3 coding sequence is TGTGCCAGCAGCGGACTAGGGGTACATGGCTACACCTTC. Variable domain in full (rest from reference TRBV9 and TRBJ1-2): DSGVTQTPKHLITATGQRVTLRCSPRSGDLSVYWYQQSLDQGLQFLIQYYNGEERAKGNILERFSAQQFPDLHSELNLSSLELGDSALYFCASSGLGVHGYTFGSGTRLTVV.

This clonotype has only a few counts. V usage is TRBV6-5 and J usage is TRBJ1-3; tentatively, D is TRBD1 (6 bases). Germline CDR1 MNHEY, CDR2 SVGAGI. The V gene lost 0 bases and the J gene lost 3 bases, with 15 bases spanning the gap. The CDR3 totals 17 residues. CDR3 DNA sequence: TGTGCCAGCAGTTACTCGAATATCAGGGGAGGTGGAAACACCATATATTTT. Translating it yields CASSYSNIRGGGNTIYF.

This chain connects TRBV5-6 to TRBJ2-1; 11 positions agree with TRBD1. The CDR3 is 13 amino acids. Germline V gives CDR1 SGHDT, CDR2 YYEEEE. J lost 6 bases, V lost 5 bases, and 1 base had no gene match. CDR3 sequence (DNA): TGTGCCAGCAGGGGGACAGGGGGCAATGAGCAGTTCTTC. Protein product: CASRGTGGNEQFF.

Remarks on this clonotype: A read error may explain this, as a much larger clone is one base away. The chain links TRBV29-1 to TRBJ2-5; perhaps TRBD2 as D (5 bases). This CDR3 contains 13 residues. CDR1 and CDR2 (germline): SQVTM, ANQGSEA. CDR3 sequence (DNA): TGCAGCGTTGCTCTTGGACTGAAAGAGATCCAGTACTTC. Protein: CSVALGLKEIQYF.

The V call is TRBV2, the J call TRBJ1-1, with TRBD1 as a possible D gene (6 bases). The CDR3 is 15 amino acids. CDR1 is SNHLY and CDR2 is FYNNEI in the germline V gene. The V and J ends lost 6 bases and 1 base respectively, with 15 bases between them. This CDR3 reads CASRLETGANTEAFF. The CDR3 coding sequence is TGTGCCAGCAGACTGGAGACAGGAGCGAACACTGAAGCTTTCTTT.

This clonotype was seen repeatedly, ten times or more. The CDR3 is CASSLGASYGYTF. CDR3 DNA sequence: TGTGCCAGCAGTTTGGGCGCGAGCTATGGCTACACCTTC. The chain uses TRBV12-3 or TRBV12-4 and TRBJ1-2; no clear D gene. Trimming shortened V by 3 bases and J by 4 bases, and 9 bases separated the two germline ends. The length of the CDR3 is 13 residues.

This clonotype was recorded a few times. The CDR3 protein is CASSATGGTYNEQFF. DNA for the CDR3: TGTGCCAGTAGTGCCACAGGGGGGACCTACAATGAGCAGTTCTTC. This chain joins TRBV19 and TRBJ2-1, with 8 bases fitting TRBD1. The germline gives CDR1 LNHDA, CDR2 SQIVND (reference sequence). With V trimmed by 5 bases and J by 2 bases, 5 bases remained unmatched. This CDR3 has 15 residues.

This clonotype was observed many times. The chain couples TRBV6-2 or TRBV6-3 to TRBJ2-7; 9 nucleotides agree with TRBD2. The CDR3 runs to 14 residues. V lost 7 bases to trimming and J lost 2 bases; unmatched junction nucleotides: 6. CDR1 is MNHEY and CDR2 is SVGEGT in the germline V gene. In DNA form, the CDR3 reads TGTGCCAGCACCCAGACTAGCGGAACCTACGAGCAGTACTTC. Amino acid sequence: CASTQTSGTYEQYF.

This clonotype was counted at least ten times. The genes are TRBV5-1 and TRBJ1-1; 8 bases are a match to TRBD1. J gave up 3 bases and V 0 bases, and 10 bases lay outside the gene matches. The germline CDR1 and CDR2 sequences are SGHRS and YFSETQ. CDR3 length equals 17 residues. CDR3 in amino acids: CASSLGLGTGVHTEAFF. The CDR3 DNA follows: TGCGCCAGCAGCTTGGGTTTGGGGACAGGCGTCCACACTGAAGCTTTCTTT.

The chain's CDR3 is CASSLLGTGPDEQYF. The DNA of the CDR3 is TGCGCCAGCAGCCTGCTCGGGACAGGACCAGACGAGCAGTACTTC. This sequence joins TRBV5-1 and TRBJ2-7; 8 bases align to TRBD1. Germline V gives CDR1 SGHRS, CDR2 YFSETQ. This CDR3 is built from 15 residues. The ends lost 4 bases at V and 5 bases at J; junction bases unmatched: 11. The variable domain in full, with the rest retrieved from reference TRBV5-1 and TRBJ2-7, is KAGVTQTPRYLIKTRGQQVTLSCSPISGHRSVSWYQQTPGQGLQFLFEYFSETQRNKGNFPGRFSGRQFSNSRSEMNVSTLELGDSALYLCASSLLGTGPDEQYFGPGTRLTVT.

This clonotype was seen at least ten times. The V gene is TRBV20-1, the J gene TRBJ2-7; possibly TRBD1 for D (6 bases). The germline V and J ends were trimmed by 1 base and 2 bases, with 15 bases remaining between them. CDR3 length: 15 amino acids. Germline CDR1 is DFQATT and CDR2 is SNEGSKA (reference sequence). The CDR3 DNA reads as TGCAGTGCTAGAGGTGCCCCAGGGGACACCTACGAGCAGTACTTC. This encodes CSARGAPGDTYEQYF.

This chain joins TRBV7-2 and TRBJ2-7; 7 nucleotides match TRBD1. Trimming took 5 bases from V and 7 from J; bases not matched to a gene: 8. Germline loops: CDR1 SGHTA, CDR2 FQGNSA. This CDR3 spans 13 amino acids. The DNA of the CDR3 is TGTGCCAGCAGCAGGGGACAGTCGGTAGAGCAGTACTTC. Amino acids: CASSRGQSVEQYF.

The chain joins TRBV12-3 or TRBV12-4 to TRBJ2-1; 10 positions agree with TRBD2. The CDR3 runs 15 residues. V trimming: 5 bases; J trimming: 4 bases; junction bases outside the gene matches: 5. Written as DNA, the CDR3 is TGTGCCAGCAGTCCGGTAGCGGGAGGTTACAATGAGCAGTTCTTC. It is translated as CASSPVAGGYNEQFF.